The T cell receptor beta chain described here comes from a study of patients and donors after allogeneic stem cell transplantation. TCRdb redid the calling of the RT-PCR reads with MiXCR, one entry per CDR3 protein. The sample carries approximately 200,000 distinct CDR3 sequences, more than 35% recorded once. This clonotype occurred a few times. Trimming stripped 0 bases from V and 1 base from J, with 9 bases between. This CDR3 is 15 amino acids long. The germline V gene encodes CDR1 SGHRS and CDR2 YFSETQ. This rearrangement joins TRBV5-1 to TRBJ2-3; unclear D gene. Sequences were obtained from blood, either unsorted or a sorted T cell fraction (not recorded which). The origin of this receptor is a human donor who was either an allogeneic HSCT recipient or a stem cell or donor lymphocyte infusion donor (not recorded which). It is not recorded whose cells these are; they may come from a transplant donor. As DNA, the CDR3 is TGCGCCAGCAGCTTGGGGACGGCCGGCACAGATACGCAGTATTTT. This codes for CASSLGTAGTDTQYF.